Below, 8 T cell receptor beta chains from the same sample are listed, as sequenced in a study of T-cell memory formation after mild COVID-19. TCRdb used MiXCR to reprocess the 5' RACE reads, holding one entry per CDR3 protein. The repertoire includes about 270,000 distinct CDR3 sequences, 15% to 17% of them detected once, and 2% to 2.5% sits in the top ten. Material: PBMCs or a T cell subset sorted from them (not recorded which). Every receptor here comes from an adult woman who had mild COVID-19 (a few samples of this study predate the infection). Cell type and time point are not known.

This clonotype was seen only a few times. The gene calls are TRBV18 and TRBJ2-1; D may match TRBD1 or TRBD2 (6 bases each). This CDR3 has 15 residues. Between the trimmed V and J ends, which lost 4 bases and 9 bases, there was a span of 19 bases. Looked up from germline, CDR1 is KGHSH and CDR2 is LQKENI. CDR3 sequence (DNA): TGTGCCAGCTCACTTAATTCCGGGGGCTCGGCTGAGCAGTTCTTC. It is translated as CASSLNSGGSAEQFF.

DNA for the CDR3: TGTGCCAGTAGTATTGGACAGGGGGTAGGGGGCTACACCTTC. Its translation is CASSIGQGVGGYTF. The V call is TRBV19, the J call TRBJ1-2, with 10 bases lining up with TRBD1. Germline trimming cut 3 bases from V and 8 bases from J; bases unmatched to any gene: 6. CDR3 length equals 14 residues. CDR1 and CDR2 (germline): LNHDA, SQIVND (reference sequence).

The V and J genes are TRBV7-9 and TRBJ1-1; D gene unclear. V was clipped by 3 bases and J by 1 base, with 6 bases between them. CDR3 length: 13 amino acids. Germline V lookup: CDR1 SEHNR, CDR2 FQNEAQ (reference sequence). In DNA form, the CDR3 reads TGTGCCAGCAGCTTTCGGGCGAACACTGAAGCTTTCTTT. As protein: CASSFRANTEAFF.

This clonotype has a handful of counts. The rearrangement uses TRBV19 and TRBJ2-5; D gene ambiguous. Germline CDR1 is LNHDA and CDR2 is SQIVND (reference sequence). CDR3 length: 16 amino acids. The CDR3 region has the DNA TGTTCCACAGTTCCTCTCCCCGGGCCGGGCCAAGAGACCCAGTACTTC. Protein product: CSTVPLPGPGQETQYF.

This clonotype was seen more than once but under ten times. The chain links TRBV20-1 to TRBJ2-3; 8 nucleotides match TRBD2. This CDR3 spans 14 amino acids. Germline values: CDR1 DFQATT, CDR2 SNEGSKA (reference sequence). Unmatched junction bases numbered 11, after V lost 6 bases and J lost 6 bases. For the CDR3, the DNA is TGCAGTGCCCAACGGGACACTAGCGGCGATACGCAGTATTTT. Translated, it gives CSAQRDTSGDTQYF.

The table lists this clonotype with a few counts. This chain uses TRBV4-1 with TRBJ2-1; D is unclear. The CDR3 is 13 amino acids. V gave up 2 bases and J gave up 8 bases, with 10 bases separating them. CDR1 and CDR2 from the germline V gene are MGHRA and YSYEKL. CDR3 protein: CASSQTYADEQFF. As DNA, the CDR3 is TGCGCCAGCAGCCAAACCTACGCCGATGAGCAGTTCTTC.

This chain connects TRBV6-2 or TRBV6-3 to TRBJ2-7, with D tentatively TRBD1 (5 bases). V lost 8 bases and J lost 3, with 11 bases in between. The CDR3 is 12 residues long. Germline V gene data show CDR1 as MNHEY and CDR2 as SVGEGT. CDR3 sequence: CASSGRYYEQYF. Here the CDR3 DNA reads TGTGCCAGCTCAGGGCGATACTACGAGCAGTACTTC.

The V and J genes are TRBV28 and TRBJ2-7; 8 nucleotides line up with TRBD1. Germline V gene data show CDR1 as MDHEN and CDR2 as SYDVKM. The junction had 3 bases not matched to a gene; V was cut back by 5 bases and J by 6 bases. The CDR3 spans 12 residues. CDR3 in amino acids: CASSVGQGEQYF. CDR3 coding DNA: TGTGCCAGCAGTGTCGGACAGGGCGAGCAGTACTTC. The full variable domain, rest sourced from reference TRBV28 and TRBJ2-7, is DVKVTQSSRYLVKRTGEKVFLECVQDMDHENMFWYRQDPGLGLRLIYFSYDVKMKEKGDIPEGYSVSREKKERFSLILESASTNQTSMYLCASSVGQGEQYFGPGTRLTVT.